Each of the 27 T cell receptor beta chains below was sequenced from the same sample in a study of cytomegalovirus exposure and HLA in healthy donors. The PCR had 60 Vbeta and 13 Jbeta primers. Only in-frame clones appear in the TCRdb table, and some are missing; sequencing was by immunoSEQ multiplex PCR. The data contain roughly 200,000 clones, less than 85% of them seen just once; the ten biggest clones take up 1.5% to 1.7%. Sequencing input: PBMCs. These receptors were obtained from a girl aged 10 to 17 in good health and CMV-seropositive.

This chain links TRBV19 with TRBJ1-4; D is unclear. V was shortened by 5 bases and J by 7 bases, with 8 bases between the two germline ends. This CDR3 spans 12 amino acids. Germline V lookup: CDR1 LNHDA, CDR2 SQIVND (reference sequence). CDR3 coding DNA: TGTGCCAGTAGTGCCGGAGGTGAAAAACTGTTTTTT. As protein: CASSAGGEKLFF.

This clone was picked up a small number of times. The chain couples TRBV27 to TRBJ2-2, with a possible D match to TRBD1 (7 bases). CDR3 size: 14 residues. Germline V gene data show CDR1 as MNHEY and CDR2 as SMNVEV (reference sequence). Trimming took off 4 bases at V and 6 bases at J, with 12 bases between the two ends. The CDR3 DNA reads TGTGCCAGCAGTTGGGGCAGGGGGGCCGGGGAGCTGTTTTTT. It codes for CASSWGRGAGELFF.

This chain uses TRBV2 with TRBJ2-2; 9 bases match TRBD2. CDR3 length: 17 residues. The germline gives CDR1 SNHLY, CDR2 FYNNEI. The J segment lost 4 bases and the V segment lost 9 bases, leaving 15 bases of the junction unmatched. CDR3 in amino acids: CASTLKRGAAGTGELFF. The DNA of the CDR3 is TGTGCCAGTACCCTTAAGCGGGGGGCGGCGGGCACCGGGGAGCTGTTTTTT.

There are a few counts of this clone. This chain connects TRBV7-6 to TRBJ1-2, with 7 bases fitting TRBD1. The germline CDR1 and CDR2 sequences are SGHVS and FNYEAQ. The CDR3 consists of 13 residues. With V trimmed by 3 bases and J by 4 bases, 2 bases remained unmatched. CDR3 loop: CASSLTGPYGYTF. Here the CDR3 DNA reads TGTGCCAGCAGCTTGACAGGGCCCTATGGCTACACCTTC.

Sample share makes this clone medium-sized. This rearrangement joins TRBV5-1 to TRBJ1-4, with D maybe TRBD1 (6 bases). The CDR3 loop spans 16 amino acids. Germline CDR1 reads SGHRS; CDR2 reads YFSETQ. V was pared by 2 bases and J by 2 bases, with 13 bases between. CDR3: CASSLQGVVTNEKLFF. Here the CDR3 DNA reads TGCGCCAGCAGCTTACAGGGTGTTGTGACTAATGAAAAACTGTTTTTT.

V is TRBV5-4 and J is TRBJ2-7, with TRBD2 matching over 7 bases. CDR3 length equals 15 residues. Germline loops: CDR1 SGHNT, CDR2 YYREEE (reference sequence). Trimming took 2 bases from V and 0 from J; bases not matched to a gene: 5. The CDR3 DNA follows: TGTGCCAGCAGCTTTTCGGGGGGAAGCTCCTACGAGCAGTACTTC. It yields the protein CASSFSGGSSYEQYF.

The rearrangement links TRBV11-3 to TRBJ2-3; D is perhaps TRBD2 (5 bases). The CDR3 consists of 13 residues. Trimming took 1 base from V and 7 from J, leaving 9 bases between them. CDR1 SGHNT and CDR2 YENEEA come from the germline V gene. The CDR3 loop is CASSLGSGNTQYF. CDR3 nucleotides: TGTGCCAGCAGCTTAGGGTCCGGGAATACGCAGTATTTT.

This chain joins TRBV29-1 and TRBJ1-1; D uncertain. CDR1 is SQVTM, CDR2 ANQGSEA, per germline. The CDR3 consists of 10 residues. The ends were cut back, 4 bases at V and 8 bases at J, with 8 bases in the middle. The CDR3 nucleotides read TGCAGCGTTGCGGAACAGGAAGCTTTCTTT. This translates into CSVAEQEAFF.

The chain employs TRBV6-5 and TRBJ2-3; TRBD1 agrees at 7 bases. V was clipped by 6 bases and J by 1 base; unmatched bases: 1. Germline CDR1 and CDR2: MNHEY and SVGAGI. The CDR3 covers 13 residues. The CDR3 here is CASRGTGTDTQYF. The CDR3 bases are TGTGCCAGCAGGGGGACAGGCACAGATACGCAGTATTTT.

The V and J genes are TRBV18 and TRBJ2-3; 7 positions match TRBD1. This CDR3 is built from 13 residues. V lost 2 bases and J lost 5; bases outside the gene matches: 1. Germline CDR1 KGHSH, CDR2 LQKENI. The CDR3 here is CASSPNRGDTQYF. The CDR3 nucleotides read TGTGCCAGCTCACCAAACAGGGGAGATACGCAGTATTTT.

This chain uses TRBV7-2 with TRBJ2-1; D perhaps matches TRBD1 (5 bases). This CDR3 spans 13 amino acids. Trimming removed 6 bases at V and 7 bases at J, with 13 bases between. Germline V gene lookup returns CDR1 SGHTA and CDR2 FQGNSA. This CDR3 is CASRPPSGNEQFF. CDR3 DNA: TGTGCCAGCAGACCACCCTCAGGGAATGAGCAGTTCTTC.

The chain recombines TRBV7-2 with TRBJ2-2; 12 bases fit TRBD2. Trimming cost V 5 bases and J 6 bases; bases outside gene matches: 10. The CDR3 has 17 residues. The germline CDR1 and CDR2 sequences are SGHTA and FQGNSA. The CDR3, as DNA: TGTGCCAGCAGCACCCGAGCTAGCGGGGGGGCCCCCGGGGAGCTGTTTTTT. Translated: CASSTRASGGAPGELFF.

In this sample, this clone turned up a few times. The V gene is TRBV10-3, the J gene TRBJ1-2; 8 bases match TRBD1. Unmatched junction bases numbered 4, after V lost 10 bases and J lost 6 bases. The CDR3 is made up of 11 amino acids. CDR1 is ENHRY, CDR2 SYGVKD, per germline. This CDR3 is CATDRGNGYTF. Written as DNA, the CDR3 is TGTGCCACCGACAGGGGTAATGGCTACACCTTC.

This chain uses TRBV6-1 with TRBJ1-2; TRBD1 matches at 7 bases. The CDR3 sequence is 14 residues long. Germline V lookup: CDR1 MNHNS, CDR2 SASEGT. Trimming removed 5 bases from V and 2 bases from J; junction bases left unmatched: 5. Written as DNA, the CDR3 is TGTGCCAGCAGTCTCTCAGGGGGGAACTATGGCTACACCTTC. This sequence encodes CASSLSGGNYGYTF.

The V and J genes are TRBV4-2 and TRBJ1-2, with 8 bases identical to TRBD1. The V and J ends lost 2 bases and 4 bases, in that order; junction bases with no gene match: 21. The CDR3 sequence is 20 residues long. Germline CDR1 reads LGHNA; CDR2 reads YNFKEQ. For the CDR3, the DNA is TGTGCCAGCAGCCAAATACGACTGGTTTCGGGGACAGGAGAGCCCTATGGCTACACCTTC. Translation gives CASSQIRLVSGTGEPYGYTF.

The rearrangement uses TRBV4-1 and TRBJ2-5; the D gene is possibly TRBD1 (6 bases). The V gene's germline CDR1 is MGHRA and CDR2 YSYEKL. V was trimmed by 1 base and J by 5 bases, leaving 14 bases between them. The length of the CDR3 is 15 residues. CDR3 in amino acids: CASSQVQGNAETQYF. CDR3 DNA sequence: TGCGCCAGCAGCCAAGTGCAGGGGAATGCCGAGACCCAGTACTTC.

V is TRBV6-5 and J is TRBJ2-7; maybe TRBD2 (6 bases). This CDR3 has 12 residues. Germline CDR1 MNHEY, CDR2 SVGAGI. The V end lost 6 bases, the J end lost 9 bases, and 15 bases lay between the germline ends. The CDR3, as DNA: TGTGCCAGCAGGCCCAGCCCCGGGGGGCAGTACTTC. Protein product: CASRPSPGGQYF.

V gene TRBV5-1 combines with J gene TRBJ2-7, with D possibly being TRBD1 (6 bases). This CDR3 contains 12 residues. The V end lost 4 bases, the J end lost 6 bases, and 11 bases lay between the germline ends. Germline V CDR1 and CDR2: SGHRS, YFSETQ. CDR3 loop: CASSVTGGEQYF. The DNA of the CDR3 is TGCGCCAGCAGCGTGACAGGAGGCGAGCAGTACTTC.

The chain carries TRBV4-1 and TRBJ1-2; 7 positions agree with TRBD1. Trimming cost V 1 base and J 8 bases; bases outside gene matches: 4. Germline assignment: CDR1 MGHRA and CDR2 YSYEKL. The CDR3 totals 13 residues. The CDR3: CASSQGPGGGYTF. CDR3 nucleotides: TGCGCCAGCAGCCAAGGACCAGGGGGGGGCTACACCTTC.

The rearrangement links TRBV4-3 to TRBJ2-7, with TRBD2 matching over 7 bases. Trimming cost V 0 bases and J 5 bases; bases outside gene matches: 1. The CDR3 extends over 13 amino acids. CDR1 LGHNA and CDR2 YSLEER come from the germline V gene. Written as DNA, the CDR3 is TGCGCCAGCAGCCAAGACGGGGGGAACGAGCAGTACTTC. Protein product: CASSQDGGNEQYF.

CDR3 sequence (DNA): TGCGCCAGCAGCCAAGTTACCCGGGGGTACCAAGAGACCCAGTACTTC. Its translation: CASSQVTRGYQETQYF. The genes are TRBV4-1 and TRBJ2-5, with D perhaps TRBD2 (6 bases). The CDR3 covers 16 residues. The V gene's germline CDR1 is MGHRA and CDR2 YSYEKL. V lost 1 base and J 0 bases, leaving 12 bases between the germline ends.

This chain connects TRBV19 to TRBJ1-6; perhaps TRBD1 as D (5 bases). V dropped 3 bases and J dropped 9 bases, with 12 bases sitting between them. This CDR3 region has 14 residues. The germline V gene has CDR1 LNHDA and CDR2 SQIVND (reference sequence). In nucleotides, the CDR3 is TGTGCCAGTAGTATCGCCCAGGGTGCTTCACCCCTCCACTTT. As protein: CASSIAQGASPLHF.

The V call is TRBV18, the J call TRBJ2-7; 10 bases align to TRBD1. V was clipped by 2 bases and J by 1 base; unmatched bases: 2. Germline V lookup: CDR1 KGHSH, CDR2 LQKENI. The CDR3 totals 15 residues. The CDR3 protein is CASSPGGQGSYEQYF. CDR3 DNA: TGTGCCAGCTCACCAGGGGGACAGGGGTCCTACGAGCAGTACTTC.

The chain carries TRBV6-1 and TRBJ2-7; maybe TRBD1 (5 bases). V lost 7 bases and J 4 bases, leaving 14 bases between the germline ends. The CDR3 totals 13 residues. Germline values: CDR1 MNHNS, CDR2 SASEGT. The CDR3 sequence is CASTIGHFYEQYF. The CDR3 coding sequence is TGTGCCAGCACCATCGGACACTTTTACGAGCAGTACTTC.

The J gene is TRBJ1-2, the V gene TRBV7-9, with D unclear. The V end was cut by 1 base, the J end by 7 bases, with 10 bases between. This CDR3 has 13 residues. CDR1 is SEHNR and CDR2 is FQNEAQ in the germline V gene (reference sequence). CDR3 amino acids: CASSLDTMVGYTF. For the CDR3, the DNA is TGTGCCAGCAGCTTAGACACTATGGTTGGCTACACCTTC.

The J gene is TRBJ2-7, the V gene TRBV11-2; tentative D call: TRBD1 (5 bases). The CDR3 consists of 15 residues. In germline, CDR1 is SGHAT, CDR2 FQNNGV. The V end was cut by 4 bases, the J end by 4 bases, with 17 bases between. Here the CDR3 DNA reads TGTGCCAGCAGCTCCAGCAGGGCTTTCTCTTACGAGCAGTACTTC. Its protein product is CASSSSRAFSYEQYF.

The chain uses TRBV9 and TRBJ2-7; D perhaps matches TRBD2 (5 bases). V was pared by 0 bases and J by 6 bases, with 19 bases between. The CDR3 covers 16 residues. CDR1 and CDR2 from the germline V gene are SGDLS and YYNGEE. In DNA form, the CDR3 reads TGTGCCAGCAGCGTAGTCGGACCCCGGAGCGCGGGCGAGCAGTACTTC. Protein: CASSVVGPRSAGEQYF.